The clone carrying this TCR beta chain was detected only once. Its antigen remains unidentified. The germline CDR1 and CDR2 sequences are KGHSH and LQKENI. This CDR3 is 15 amino acids long. V lost 0 bases and J 7 bases, leaving 16 bases between the germline ends. The data are from a study of shared clonotypes between healthy human individuals. Several immunoSEQ plates held equal portions of the genomic DNA taken from each subset. Clones were read by immunoSEQ multiplex PCR, and TCRdb kept only the in-frame ones, dropping some. Altogether about 2,500,000 clones are present, approximately 90% being singletons, with the ten largest covering more than 0.12%. Findings and limits, study-wide: For naive CD4 cells, around 5% of clonotypes were shared across a few donors. Clonotypes shared by all four sorted-subset donors had higher generation probabilities than non-shared clonotypes.

The chain couples TRBV18 to TRBJ2-7; D possibly corresponds to TRBD1 (6 bases). This receptor was obtained from a man between 18 and 29 years old in good health. The sample taken for sequencing was naive CD4+ T cells sorted from blood. The subset denotes: CD45RA+ positively selected. CDR3 sequence reads: CASSPPTGWPGEQYF. CDR3 nucleotide sequence: TGTGCCAGCTCACCACCCACAGGGTGGCCGGGAGAGCAGTACTTC.